This T cell receptor beta chain was sequenced for a study of blood T cell repertoires in COVID-19. Looking at the study overall: Spain, Italy and the United States supplied samples that represented acute and convalescent COVID-19. T cells, B-cell-depleted T cells, or PBMCs supplied cDNA or gDNA.

TCRdb keeps only in-frame clones here, not all; method: immunoSEQ multiplex PCR. The profile shows about 150,000 clones, 80% to 90% of them singletons. The CDR3 is 14 amino acids. V lost 4 bases to trimming and J lost 3 bases; unmatched junction nucleotides: 5. In germline, CDR1 is SGHVS, CDR2 FQNEAQ. Material: peripheral blood. This chain links TRBV7-8 with TRBJ1-1; 7 bases are shared with TRBD1. The TCR sequence derives from a man between 65 and 85 years old with acute or convalescent COVID-19. The CDR3 nucleotides are TGTGCCAGCAGCTCGGGACAGATAGACACTGAAGCTTTCTTT. It is translated as CASSSGQIDTEAFF. Combining the CDR3 with reference TRBV7-8 and TRBJ1-1 gives the whole variable domain GAGVSQSPRYKVAKRGQDVALRCDPISGHVSLFWYQQALGQGPEFLTYFQNEAQLDKSGLPSDRFFAERPEGSVSTLKIQRTQQEDSAVYLCASSSGQIDTEAFFGQGTRLTVV.